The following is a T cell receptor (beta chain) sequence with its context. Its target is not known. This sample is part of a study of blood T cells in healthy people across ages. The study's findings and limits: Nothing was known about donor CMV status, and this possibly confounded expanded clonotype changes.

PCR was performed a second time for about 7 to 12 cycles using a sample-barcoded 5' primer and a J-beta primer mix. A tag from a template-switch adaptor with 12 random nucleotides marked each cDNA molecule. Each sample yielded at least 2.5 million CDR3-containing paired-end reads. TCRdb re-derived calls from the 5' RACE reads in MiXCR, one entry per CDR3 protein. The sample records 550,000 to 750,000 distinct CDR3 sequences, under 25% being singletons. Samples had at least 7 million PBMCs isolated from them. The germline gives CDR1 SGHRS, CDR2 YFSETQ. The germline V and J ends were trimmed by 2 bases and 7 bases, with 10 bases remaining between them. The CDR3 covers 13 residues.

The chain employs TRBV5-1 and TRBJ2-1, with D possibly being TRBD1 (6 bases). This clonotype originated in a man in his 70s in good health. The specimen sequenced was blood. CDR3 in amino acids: CASSLTGTNEQFF. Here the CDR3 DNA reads TGCGCCAGCAGCTTAACAGGGACAAATGAGCAGTTCTTC.